This TCR beta chain was documented in a study of CD4 T cells in relation to SARS-CoV-2 and coronaviruses. Study in general: PBMCs were cultured with antigen for about eleven days before TCR beta sequencing. Negative control cultures got HIV-1 Nef peptides or no peptide.

Trimming pared 4 bases from V and 1 base from J, leaving 13 bases between. Germline V gene data show CDR1 as LGHDT and CDR2 as YNNKEL (reference sequence). The CDR3 extends over 15 amino acids. In the case of this clone: The antigen is unknown.

CD4+ T cells from unexposed donors were obtained before the COVID-19 pandemic (2011-2018). Isolation of CD4+ T cells took place after 10 days in culture. Unexposed-donor CD4+ T cells were probed with SARS-CoV-2 S/N and four cold-coronavirus spikes, cells permitting. Data came from immunoSEQ multiplex PCR; TCRdb stores just in-frame clones and leaves some out. Of 15,000 to 25,000 clones in the sample, 70% to 80% were seen once. Sequenced input: CD4+ T cells from PBMCs, cultured in vitro. J is TRBJ1-1 and V is TRBV3-1 (or the pseudogene TRBV3-2); tentatively, D is TRBD1 (6 bases). The receptor was isolated from a human donor in good health. This CDR3 reads CASSRLDRRNTEAFF. CDR3 nucleotides: TGTGCCAGCAGCCGCCTCGACAGGAGGAACACTGAAGCTTTCTTT.